Listed here is a single T cell receptor beta chain. The data were obtained in a study of blood T cell repertoires in COVID-19. Study-wide context: COVID-19 samples from acute and convalescent phases originated in the United States, Italy and Spain. Sample material is recorded as cDNA or gDNA derived from T cells, B-cell-depleted T cells, or PBMCs.

The CDR3 loop spans 17 amino acids. Germline V lookup: CDR1 LGHNA, CDR2 YNFKEQ. The J segment lost 0 bases and the V segment lost 0 bases, leaving 3 bases of the junction unmatched. Original analysis: Reference gene primers were amplified, and this amplification served to estimate nucleated cell counts. Assay: immunoSEQ multiplex PCR; the TCRdb copy retains only in-frame clones and omits some. V, J and clone size reflect that table, while D and trimming were determined from the DNA. Here the sample spans 100,000 to 150,000 clones, 80% to 90% being singletons. The V and J genes are TRBV4-2 and TRBJ2-3; 10 bases fit TRBD2. The sample comprised peripheral blood. This receptor was taken from a woman aged 45 to 65 with active or convalescent COVID-19. CDR3 nucleotide sequence: TGTGCCAGCAGCCAAGATCCTAGCGGGGGTAGCACAGATACGCAGTATTTT. Translation: CASSQDPSGGSTDTQYF.